These T cell receptor beta chains were read from a single sample in a study of CD8+ T cells in alopecia areata. The repertoire was sequenced with immunoSEQ multiplex PCR; TCRdb's copy has only in-frame clones and lacks some. The sample includes 180,000 or so clones, around 71% of them seen just once. Sequenced material: CD8+ T cells sorted from blood, taken at week 0. The receptors derive from a human donor with alopecia areata. Both conserved end residues are part of each CDR3. D genes are given only for firm matches. The size of a clone is reported for some rows only, either as once, few or many, or as a class for expanded clones.

-	-	TRBV19	TRBJ1-1	CASSTWGYTEAFF	TGTGCCAGTAGTACCTGGGGGTACACTGAAGCTTTCTTT
-	few	TRBV29-1	TRBJ2-7	CSVAPPLGTGRLPYEQYF	TGCAGCGTTGCTCCCCCGCTAGGAACGGGGAGACTTCCCTACGAGCAGTACTTC
TRBD1	-	TRBV2	TRBJ2-1	CASRPGTGSSNEQFF	TGTGCCAGCAGACCCGGGACAGGGTCCTCCAATGAGCAGTTCTTC
-	-	TRBV27	TRBJ1-2	CASSKGDGYTF	TGTGCCAGCAGCAAAGGGGATGGCTACACCTTC
-	-	TRBV2	TRBJ2-5	CANNYRDQETQYF	TGTGCCAACAACTACAGGGACCAAGAGACCCAGTACTTC
TRBD1	-	TRBV10-3	TRBJ1-6	CAISEQGARNSYNSPLHF	TGTGCCATCAGCGAGCAGGGGGCGCGGAACTCCTATAATTCACCCCTCCACTTT
-	-	TRBV9	TRBJ1-1	CASSVDGEEAFF	TGTGCCAGCAGCGTAGACGGGGAAGAAGCTTTCTTT
-	-	TRBV7-2	TRBJ2-7	CASSLGHRDPLYEQYF	TGTGCCAGCAGTTTAGGACACCGGGACCCCCTCTACGAGCAGTACTTC
-	-	TRBV13	TRBJ2-4	CASSDGRGVSKNIQYF	TGTGCCAGCAGCGATGGACGCGGCGTCTCCAAAAACATTCAGTACTTC
-	few	TRBV29-1	TRBJ1-2	CSGQSHGYGYTF	TGCAGCGGACAGTCGCATGGCTATGGCTACACCTTC
TRBD2	-	TRBV11-2	TRBJ2-7	CASSLGTTYEQYF	TGTGCCAGCAGCCTTGGGACTACCTACGAGCAGTACTTC
TRBD1	-	TRBV19	TRBJ2-7	CASSSIGRDSGFYEQYF	TGTGCCAGTAGCAGTATAGGAAGGGACAGCGGCTTCTACGAGCAGTACTTC
-	-	TRBV5-6	TRBJ1-5	CASSLASGYQPQHF	TGTGCCAGCAGCTTGGCCTCGGGGTATCAGCCCCAGCATTTT
-	-	TRBV4-1	TRBJ1-1	CASSQRWAGGRETEAFF	TGCGCCAGCAGCCAACGCTGGGCCGGCGGGAGGGAGACTGAAGCTTTCTTT
-	-	TRBV6-5	TRBJ2-1	CASLGLLNEQFF	TGTGCCAGCCTCGGACTCCTCAATGAGCAGTTCTTC
TRBD2	-	TRBV11-2	TRBJ2-1	CASIKSGGAYNEQFF	TGTGCCAGCATCAAGAGCGGGGGGGCTTACAATGAGCAGTTCTTC
TRBD1	-	TRBV7-8	TRBJ1-5	CASNHRGGNQPQHF	TGTGCCAGCAACCACAGGGGAGGCAATCAGCCCCAGCATTTT
-	-	TRBV9	TRBJ2-6	CAAEGPGANVLTF	TGTGCCGCCGAGGGACCCGGGGCCAACGTCCTGACTTTC
TRBD1	few	TRBV7-9	TRBJ1-6	CASSPGTGDSPLHF	TGTGCCAGCAGCCCAGGGACAGGCGACTCACCCCTCCACTTT
TRBD1	few	TRBV9	TRBJ2-3	CASSASFLPNRGWPTDTQYF	TGTGCCAGCAGCGCGTCCTTCTTGCCTAACAGGGGATGGCCCACAGATACGCAGTATTTT
-	-	TRBV10-3	TRBJ2-7	CAISDGGNEQYF	TGTGCCATCAGTGATGGGGGGAACGAGCAGTACTTC
-	-	TRBV7-6	TRBJ1-5	CASSSDIGPQHF	TGTGCCAGCAGCTCGGATATAGGGCCCCAGCATTTT
-	-	TRBV29-1	TRBJ1-2	CSVDNPAGGTRGYTF	TGCAGCGTTGATAACCCCGCCGGGGGGACGCGTGGCTACACCTTC
-	few	TRBV29-1	TRBJ2-7	CSVEGDSYEQYF	TGCAGCGTTGAAGGGGACTCCTACGAGCAGTACTTC
TRBD1	-	TRBV6-5	TRBJ2-3	CASNRGLVADTQYF	TGTGCCAGCAACAGGGGGCTTGTAGCAGATACGCAGTATTTT
-	-	TRBV7-6	TRBJ2-1	CASSLGDDSYNEQFF	TGTGCCAGCAGCTTAGGGGACGACTCCTACAATGAGCAGTTCTTC
TRBD2	few	TRBV30	TRBJ2-3	CAWRAGTSGSTDTQYF	TGTGCCTGGAGGGCCGGGACTAGCGGTAGCACAGATACGCAGTATTTT
-	few	TRBV7-2	TRBJ1-5	CASSPGVWGFGHF	TGTGCCAGCAGCCCAGGGGTGTGGGGGTTTGGGCATTTT
-	-	TRBV30	TRBJ2-1	CAWSVPRTPSYNEQFF	TGTGCCTGGAGTGTACCCCGGACACCTTCCTACAATGAGCAGTTCTTC
-	-	TRBV6-5	TRBJ1-4	CASSRGAGREFF	TGTGCCAGCAGCCGCGGGGCGGGCAGGGAATTTTTT
-	-	TRBV6-5	TRBJ2-7	CASSYPGDTTQYF	TGTGCCAGCAGTTACCCCGGAGATACGACGCAGTACTTC